Listed below are T cell receptor beta chains from one sample, sequenced in a study of blood T cells in healthy people across ages. TCRdb called the 5' RACE reads again in MiXCR, with one record for every CDR3 protein. The sample lists 800,000 to 950,000 distinct CDR3 sequences, about 29% occurring once. This sample also belongs to another study, concerning T cells of mothers and their children.

Material: blood. These receptors were collected from a woman aged 40 to 50 in good health. CDR3s include the opening cysteine and the closing phenylalanine or tryptophan. The D gene is left open where the match is weak. The size entry is marked missing in some rows and otherwise reads once, few, many or a size class.

d_call: TRBD1
j_call: TRBJ1-2
v_call: TRBV20-1
clone_size: few
cdr3_aa: CSARPGQTNYGYTF
cdr3_nt: TGCAGTGCTAGGCCGGGACAGACAAATTATGGCTACACCTTC

d_call: -
j_call: TRBJ2-1
v_call: TRBV10-3
clone_size: -
cdr3_aa: CVIFQPGGGEQFF
cdr3_nt: TGTGTCATCTTCCAGCCTGGTGGAGGTGAGCAGTTCTTC

d_call: -
j_call: TRBJ2-3
v_call: TRBV5-1
clone_size: -
cdr3_aa: CASSPYPQGTSTDTQYF
cdr3_nt: TGCGCCAGCAGCCCCTACCCACAGGGAACTAGCACAGATACGCAGTATTTT

d_call: TRBD2
j_call: TRBJ2-7
v_call: TRBV5-1
clone_size: few
cdr3_aa: CASSWGGGGSYEQYF
cdr3_nt: TGCGCCAGCAGCTGGGGCGGGGGGGGTTCCTACGAGCAGTACTTC

d_call: -
j_call: TRBJ1-2
v_call: TRBV15
clone_size: -
cdr3_aa: CATSRGGTANYGYTF
cdr3_nt: TGTGCCACCAGCAGGGGTGGGACCGCTAACTATGGCTACACCTTC

d_call: -
j_call: TRBJ1-2
v_call: TRBV6-5
clone_size: -
cdr3_aa: CASSYSGQVPVPPNYGYTF
cdr3_nt: TGTGCCAGCAGTTACTCGGGGCAGGTGCCCGTCCCACCTAACTATGGCTACACCTTC

d_call: TRBD1
j_call: TRBJ1-1
v_call: TRBV5-1
clone_size: -
cdr3_aa: CASRQQGEWTEAFF
cdr3_nt: TGCGCCAGCAGGCAACAGGGGGAGTGGACTGAAGCTTTCTTT

d_call: -
j_call: TRBJ1-6
v_call: TRBV9
clone_size: -
cdr3_aa: CASSVGPGREGSPLHF
cdr3_nt: TGTGCCAGCAGCGTAGGCCCCGGTAGGGAGGGTTCACCCCTCCACTTT

d_call: -
j_call: TRBJ1-5
v_call: TRBV12-3/TRBV12-4
clone_size: few
cdr3_aa: CASSKLVQPQHF
cdr3_nt: TGTGCCAGCAGCAAGTTGGTCCAGCCCCAGCATTTT

d_call: -
j_call: TRBJ1-2
v_call: TRBV7-9
clone_size: once
cdr3_aa: CAGSLLASYGYTF
cdr3_nt: TGTGCCGGCAGCTTATTAGCTTCCTATGGCTACACCTTC

d_call: -
j_call: TRBJ2-1
v_call: TRBV3-1
clone_size: many
cdr3_aa: CASSQDYLTASSYNEQFF
cdr3_nt: TGTGCCAGCAGCCAAGATTATTTGACTGCCAGCTCCTACAATGAGCAGTTCTTC

d_call: TRBD2
j_call: TRBJ2-7
v_call: TRBV5-1
clone_size: many
cdr3_aa: CASSLRTASGGEQYF
cdr3_nt: TGCGCCAGCAGCTTGCGAACGGCTAGCGGGGGTGAGCAGTACTTC

d_call: -
j_call: TRBJ2-1
v_call: TRBV6-2/TRBV6-3
clone_size: few
cdr3_aa: CASSYLVGWQFF
cdr3_nt: TGTGCCAGCAGTTACCTCGTAGGTTGGCAGTTCTTC

d_call: -
j_call: TRBJ2-7
v_call: TRBV29-1
clone_size: many
cdr3_aa: CSVEDEPGYEQYF
cdr3_nt: TGCAGCGTTGAAGACGAGCCGGGGTACGAGCAGTACTTC

d_call: -
j_call: TRBJ1-1
v_call: TRBV4-3
clone_size: few
cdr3_aa: CASSRENRNTEAFF
cdr3_nt: TGCGCCAGCAGCCGGGAGAACAGAAACACTGAAGCTTTCTTT

d_call: TRBD2
j_call: TRBJ2-7
v_call: TRBV4-3
clone_size: many
cdr3_aa: CASSQGRGWEQYF
cdr3_nt: TGCGCCAGCAGCCAGGGGAGGGGATGGGAGCAGTACTTC

d_call: TRBD1
j_call: TRBJ1-1
v_call: TRBV7-2
clone_size: few
cdr3_aa: CASSPTSQDRDDAEAFF
cdr3_nt: TGTGCCAGCAGCCCAACTTCCCAAGACAGGGATGACGCTGAAGCTTTCTTT

d_call: TRBD2
j_call: TRBJ2-1
v_call: TRBV20-1
clone_size: many
cdr3_aa: CSAPMAGGKFF
cdr3_nt: TGCAGTGCTCCCATGGCGGGGGGCAAGTTCTTC

d_call: -
j_call: TRBJ2-7
v_call: TRBV5-4
clone_size: few
cdr3_aa: CASSPDTNQDEQYF
cdr3_nt: TGTGCCAGCAGCCCGGACACGAACCAGGACGAGCAGTACTTC

d_call: TRBD1
j_call: TRBJ2-5
v_call: TRBV18
clone_size: few
cdr3_aa: CASSKDRAEQETQYF
cdr3_nt: TGTGCCAGCTCGAAAGACAGGGCCGAACAAGAGACCCAGTACTTC

d_call: -
j_call: TRBJ1-2
v_call: TRBV12-3/TRBV12-4
clone_size: many
cdr3_aa: CASTAGGLNGYTF
cdr3_nt: TGTGCCAGCACCGCGGGGGGGCTCAATGGCTACACCTTC

d_call: TRBD2
j_call: TRBJ2-7
v_call: TRBV11-2
clone_size: many
cdr3_aa: CASSFTGGPNYEQYF
cdr3_nt: TGTGCCAGCAGCTTTACGGGGGGGCCCAACTACGAGCAGTACTTC

d_call: -
j_call: TRBJ2-7
v_call: TRBV12-3/TRBV12-4
clone_size: -
cdr3_aa: CASRSSSVLYEQYF
cdr3_nt: TGTGCCAGCCGGTCCTCGTCAGTTCTCTACGAGCAGTACTTC

d_call: -
j_call: TRBJ2-7
v_call: TRBV28
clone_size: many
cdr3_aa: CASSFYLSGQYF
cdr3_nt: TGTGCCAGCAGTTTTTACCTCAGCGGGCAGTACTTC

d_call: -
j_call: TRBJ1-1
v_call: TRBV15
clone_size: many
cdr3_aa: CATSSRVRSEAFF
cdr3_nt: TGTGCCACCAGCTCCCGAGTACGAAGTGAAGCTTTCTTT

d_call: -
j_call: TRBJ1-5
v_call: TRBV4-2
clone_size: -
cdr3_aa: CASSQDAGRVWVQPQHF
cdr3_nt: TGTGCCAGCAGCCAAGATGCGGGACGGGTTTGGGTGCAGCCCCAGCATTTT

d_call: TRBD2
j_call: TRBJ2-3
v_call: TRBV12-3/TRBV12-4
clone_size: few
cdr3_aa: CASSLVLAGGLTQYF
cdr3_nt: TGTGCCAGCAGCCTCGTACTAGCGGGGGGCCTTACGCAGTATTTT

d_call: -
j_call: TRBJ1-6
v_call: TRBV7-9
clone_size: -
cdr3_aa: CASTPTANSPLHF
cdr3_nt: TGTGCCAGCACCCCGACAGCGAATTCACCCCTCCACTTT

d_call: TRBD1
j_call: TRBJ2-6
v_call: TRBV29-1
clone_size: many
cdr3_aa: CSVTGTSGANVLTF
cdr3_nt: TGCAGCGTGACAGGGACATCTGGGGCCAACGTCCTGACTTTC

d_call: -
j_call: TRBJ1-5
v_call: TRBV3-1
clone_size: few
cdr3_aa: CASSQGVDSNQPQHF
cdr3_nt: TGTGCCAGCAGCCAAGGGGTGGATAGCAATCAGCCCCAGCATTTT

d_call: TRBD1
j_call: TRBJ1-5
v_call: TRBV6-2/TRBV6-3
clone_size: many
cdr3_aa: CASRDRGNQPQHF
cdr3_nt: TGTGCCAGCCGGGACAGGGGTAATCAGCCCCAGCATTTT

d_call: TRBD1
j_call: TRBJ2-1
v_call: TRBV27
clone_size: -
cdr3_aa: CASSLQGAYEQFF
cdr3_nt: TGTGCCAGCAGTTTACAGGGGGCATATGAGCAGTTCTTC

d_call: -
j_call: TRBJ1-2
v_call: TRBV19
clone_size: -
cdr3_aa: CASSIPPGAGYTF
cdr3_nt: TGTGCCAGTAGTATCCCGCCGGGGGCTGGCTACACCTTC

d_call: TRBD1
j_call: TRBJ2-5
v_call: TRBV5-1
clone_size: few
cdr3_aa: CTSSSGQLRETQYF
cdr3_nt: TGCACCAGCAGCTCGGGACAGCTTCGAGAGACTCAGTACTTC

d_call: -
j_call: TRBJ1-1
v_call: TRBV3-1
clone_size: -
cdr3_aa: CASSQVHRAVCTEAFF
cdr3_nt: TGTGCCAGCAGCCAAGTGCACCGGGCGGTGTGCACTGAAGCTTTCTTT

d_call: -
j_call: TRBJ2-1
v_call: TRBV12-3/TRBV12-4
clone_size: -
cdr3_aa: CASGIRDRNEQFF
cdr3_nt: TGTGCCAGCGGAATCCGGGATCGAAATGAGCAGTTCTTC

d_call: -
j_call: TRBJ1-2
v_call: TRBV27
clone_size: -
cdr3_aa: CASSLKGFNYGYTF
cdr3_nt: TGTGCCAGCAGTTTGAAGGGCTTTAACTATGGCTACACCTTC

d_call: -
j_call: TRBJ1-5
v_call: TRBV10-3
clone_size: -
cdr3_aa: CAIGWQNNQPQHF
cdr3_nt: TGTGCCATCGGGTGGCAGAACAATCAGCCCCAGCATTTT

d_call: -
j_call: TRBJ2-7
v_call: TRBV5-1
clone_size: many
cdr3_aa: CASSFDSRSYEQYF
cdr3_nt: TGCGCCAGCAGCTTTGACAGTCGGTCCTACGAGCAGTACTTC

d_call: TRBD1
j_call: TRBJ1-4
v_call: TRBV5-1
clone_size: -
cdr3_aa: CASSTGQGEKLFF
cdr3_nt: TGCGCCAGCAGCACCGGACAGGGAGAAAAACTGTTTTTT

d_call: -
j_call: TRBJ2-7
v_call: TRBV11-2
clone_size: few
cdr3_aa: CASSLRAAAYEQYF
cdr3_nt: TGTGCCAGCAGCCTAAGAGCGGCAGCCTACGAGCAGTACTTC

d_call: -
j_call: TRBJ2-1
v_call: TRBV28
clone_size: few
cdr3_aa: CASSRRDGGIYNEQFF
cdr3_nt: TGTGCCAGCAGTCGCCGGGACGGGGGCATCTACAATGAGCAGTTCTTC

d_call: TRBD1
j_call: TRBJ1-4
v_call: TRBV7-9
clone_size: few
cdr3_aa: CASSLQGAPDEKLFF
cdr3_nt: TGTGCCAGCAGCTTGCAGGGGGCGCCGGATGAAAAACTGTTTTTT

d_call: -
j_call: TRBJ2-7
v_call: TRBV27
clone_size: many
cdr3_aa: CASSPQTGSYEQYF
cdr3_nt: TGTGCCAGCAGCCCACAGACGGGCTCCTACGAGCAGTACTTC

d_call: -
j_call: TRBJ2-1
v_call: TRBV29-1
clone_size: many
cdr3_aa: CSVEDPGSYNEQFF
cdr3_nt: TGCAGCGTTGAAGACCCGGGGTCCTACAATGAGCAGTTCTTC

d_call: TRBD2
j_call: TRBJ2-7
v_call: TRBV7-2
clone_size: few
cdr3_aa: CASKPQRGSEEQYF
cdr3_nt: TGTGCCAGTAAGCCCCAGCGGGGTAGTGAGGAGCAGTACTTC

d_call: -
j_call: TRBJ2-7
v_call: TRBV12-3/TRBV12-4
clone_size: -
cdr3_aa: CVSSSSPYEQYF
cdr3_nt: TGTGTCAGCAGTTCCAGCCCCTACGAGCAGTACTTC

d_call: -
j_call: TRBJ1-5
v_call: TRBV12-3/TRBV12-4
clone_size: many
cdr3_aa: CASSFSGSNQPQHF
cdr3_nt: TGTGCCAGCAGTTTTAGCGGCAGCAATCAGCCCCAGCATTTT

d_call: TRBD2
j_call: TRBJ2-1
v_call: TRBV7-8
clone_size: many
cdr3_aa: CASIERGGYNEQFF
cdr3_nt: TGTGCCAGCATCGAGCGGGGGGGTTACAATGAGCAGTTCTTC

d_call: TRBD1
j_call: TRBJ2-7
v_call: TRBV27
clone_size: many
cdr3_aa: CASSWGQGHSYEQYF
cdr3_nt: TGTGCCAGCAGTTGGGGACAGGGTCACTCCTACGAGCAGTACTTC

d_call: -
j_call: TRBJ2-1
v_call: TRBV7-9
clone_size: many
cdr3_aa: CASSKEAGGRDSSYNEQFF
cdr3_nt: TGTGCCAGCAGCAAAGAGGCCGGGGGGCGGGATAGCTCCTACAATGAGCAGTTCTTC

d_call: TRBD1
j_call: TRBJ1-2
v_call: TRBV2
clone_size: many
cdr3_aa: CARQGENGYTF
cdr3_nt: TGTGCCCGACAGGGGGAGAATGGCTACACCTTC

d_call: -
j_call: TRBJ2-5
v_call: TRBV5-1
clone_size: many
cdr3_aa: CASSLRTLLGTQYF
cdr3_nt: TGCGCCAGCAGCCTCCGGACGTTATTAGGGACCCAGTACTTC

d_call: TRBD1
j_call: TRBJ2-3
v_call: TRBV7-3
clone_size: many
cdr3_aa: CASSLTGTGGSDTQYF
cdr3_nt: TGTGCCAGCAGCTTAACCGGGACAGGCGGGTCAGATACGCAGTATTTT

d_call: -
j_call: TRBJ2-5
v_call: TRBV10-3
clone_size: -
cdr3_aa: CAIAVGGKSVETQYF
cdr3_nt: TGTGCCATCGCTGTCGGGGGAAAATCGGTGGAGACCCAGTACTTC

d_call: -
j_call: TRBJ1-1
v_call: TRBV11-2
clone_size: -
cdr3_aa: CASSLDQTNEAFF
cdr3_nt: TGTGCCAGCAGCTTAGATCAGACAAATGAAGCTTTCTTT

d_call: -
j_call: TRBJ1-4
v_call: TRBV4-3
clone_size: -
cdr3_aa: CASSQRGGRNLATNEKLFF
cdr3_nt: TGCGCCAGCAGCCAGAGAGGGGGGCGTAATTTAGCAACTAATGAAAAACTGTTTTTT

d_call: -
j_call: TRBJ2-6
v_call: TRBV7-9
clone_size: few
cdr3_aa: CASSSDRVWGADVRTF
cdr3_nt: TGTGCCAGCAGCTCAGACAGAGTCTGGGGGGCCGACGTCCGGACTTTC